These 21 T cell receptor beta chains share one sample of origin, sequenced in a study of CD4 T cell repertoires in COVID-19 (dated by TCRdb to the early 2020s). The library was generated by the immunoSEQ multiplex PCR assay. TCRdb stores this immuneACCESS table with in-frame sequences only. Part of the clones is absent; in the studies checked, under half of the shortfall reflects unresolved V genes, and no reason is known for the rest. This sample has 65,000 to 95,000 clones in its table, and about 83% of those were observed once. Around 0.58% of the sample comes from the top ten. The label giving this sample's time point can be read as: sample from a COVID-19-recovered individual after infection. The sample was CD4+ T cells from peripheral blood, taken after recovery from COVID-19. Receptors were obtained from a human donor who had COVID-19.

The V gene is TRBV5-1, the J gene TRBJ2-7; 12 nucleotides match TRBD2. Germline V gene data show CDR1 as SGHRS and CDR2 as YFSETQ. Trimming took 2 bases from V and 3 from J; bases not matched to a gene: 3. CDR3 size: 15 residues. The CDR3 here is CASSFRLAGVYEQYF. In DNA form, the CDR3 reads TGCGCCAGCAGCTTTAGACTAGCGGGGGTCTACGAGCAGTACTTC.

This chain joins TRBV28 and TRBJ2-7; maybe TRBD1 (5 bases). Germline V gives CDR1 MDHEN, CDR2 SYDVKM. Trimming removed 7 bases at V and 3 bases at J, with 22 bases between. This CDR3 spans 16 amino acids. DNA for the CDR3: TGTGCCAGCACTCGATTAGGAGAAAGGGGCGACTACGAGCAGTACTTC. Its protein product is CASTRLGERGDYEQYF.

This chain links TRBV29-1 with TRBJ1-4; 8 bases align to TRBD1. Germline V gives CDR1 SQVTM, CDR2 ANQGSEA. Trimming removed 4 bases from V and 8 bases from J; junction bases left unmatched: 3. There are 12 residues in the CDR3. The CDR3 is CSVGRQGEKLFF. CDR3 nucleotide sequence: TGCAGCGTTGGAAGACAGGGGGAAAAACTGTTTTTT.

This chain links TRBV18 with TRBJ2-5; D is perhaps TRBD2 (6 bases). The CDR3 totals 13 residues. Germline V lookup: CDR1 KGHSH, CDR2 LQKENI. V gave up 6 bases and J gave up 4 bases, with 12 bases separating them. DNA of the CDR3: TGTGCCAGCTCGCTCAGGCGGGGAGAGACCCAGTACTTC. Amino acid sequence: CASSLRRGETQYF. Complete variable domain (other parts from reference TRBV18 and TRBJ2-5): NAGVMQNPRHLVRRRGQEARLRCSPMKGHSHVYWYRQLPEEGLKFMVYLQKENIIDESGMPKERFSAEFPKEGPSILRIQQVVRGDSAAYFCASSLRRGETQYFGPGTRLLVL.

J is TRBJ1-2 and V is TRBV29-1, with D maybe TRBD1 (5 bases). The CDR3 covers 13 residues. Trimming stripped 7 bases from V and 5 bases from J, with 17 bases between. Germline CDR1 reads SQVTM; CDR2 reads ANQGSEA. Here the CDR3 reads CSADGGELYGYTF. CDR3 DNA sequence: TGCAGCGCCGACGGGGGAGAGCTTTATGGCTACACCTTC.

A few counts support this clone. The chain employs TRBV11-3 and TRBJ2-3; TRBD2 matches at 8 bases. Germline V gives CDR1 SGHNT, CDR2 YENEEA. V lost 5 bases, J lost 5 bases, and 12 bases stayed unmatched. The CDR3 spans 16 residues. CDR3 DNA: TGTGCCAGCAGCCCCCGTGATAGCGGGGCAGGAGATACGCAGTATTTT. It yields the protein CASSPRDSGAGDTQYF. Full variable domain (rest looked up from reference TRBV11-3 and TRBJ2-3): EAGVVQSPRYKIIEKKQPVAFWCNPISGHNTLYWYLQNLGQGPELLIRYENEEAVDDSQLPKDRFSAERLKGVDSTLKIQPAELGDSAVYLCASSPRDSGAGDTQYFGPGTRLTVL.

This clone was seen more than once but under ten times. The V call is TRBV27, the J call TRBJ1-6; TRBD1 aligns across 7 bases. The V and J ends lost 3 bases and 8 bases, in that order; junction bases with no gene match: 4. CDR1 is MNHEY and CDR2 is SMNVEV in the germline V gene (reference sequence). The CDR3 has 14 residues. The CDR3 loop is CASSLEGTDSPLHF. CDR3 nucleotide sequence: TGTGCCAGCAGTTTGGAGGGGACAGATTCACCCCTCCACTTT.

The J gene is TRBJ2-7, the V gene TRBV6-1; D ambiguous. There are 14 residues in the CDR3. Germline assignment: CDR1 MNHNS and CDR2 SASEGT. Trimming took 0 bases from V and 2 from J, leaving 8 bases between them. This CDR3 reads CASSEALIPYEQYF. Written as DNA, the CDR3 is TGTGCCAGCAGTGAAGCCCTGATCCCCTACGAGCAGTACTTC.

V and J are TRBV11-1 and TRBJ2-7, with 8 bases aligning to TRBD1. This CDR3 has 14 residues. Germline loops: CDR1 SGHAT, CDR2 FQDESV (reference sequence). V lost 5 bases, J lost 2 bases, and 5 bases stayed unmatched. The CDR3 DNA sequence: TGTGCCAGCAGCCTAGACAGGGGAGCCTACGAGCAGTACTTC. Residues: CASSLDRGAYEQYF. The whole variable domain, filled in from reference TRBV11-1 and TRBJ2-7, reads EAEVAQSPRYKITEKSQAVAFWCDPISGHATLYWYRQILGQGPELLVQFQDESVVDDSQLPKDRFSAERLKGVDSTLKIQPAELGDSAMYLCASSLDRGAYEQYFGPGTRLTVT.

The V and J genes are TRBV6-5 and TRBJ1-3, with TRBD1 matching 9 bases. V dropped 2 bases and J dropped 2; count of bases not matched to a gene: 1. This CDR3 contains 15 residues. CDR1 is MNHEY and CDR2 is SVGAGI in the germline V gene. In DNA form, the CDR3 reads TGTGCCAGCAGTTACCGGACAGGGGCTGGAAACACCATATATTTT. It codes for CASSYRTGAGNTIYF.

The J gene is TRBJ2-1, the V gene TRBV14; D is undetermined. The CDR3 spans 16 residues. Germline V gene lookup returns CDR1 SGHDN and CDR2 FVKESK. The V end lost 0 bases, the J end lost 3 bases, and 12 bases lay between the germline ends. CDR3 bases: TGTGCCAGCAGCCAAGAAGGCCGGAAAATCTACAATGAGCAGTTCTTC. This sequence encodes CASSQEGRKIYNEQFF.

CDR3 sequence reads: CASSQATGGDQHF. The CDR3 bases are TGTGCCAGCAGCCAAGCGACAGGGGGCGACCAGCATTTT. V usage is TRBV3-1 (or the pseudogene TRBV3-2) and J usage is TRBJ1-5; 10 bases align to TRBD1. Looked up from germline, CDR1 is LGHDT and CDR2 is YNNKEL (reference sequence). This CDR3 is built from 13 residues. V lost 1 base to trimming and J lost 12 bases; unmatched junction nucleotides: 3.

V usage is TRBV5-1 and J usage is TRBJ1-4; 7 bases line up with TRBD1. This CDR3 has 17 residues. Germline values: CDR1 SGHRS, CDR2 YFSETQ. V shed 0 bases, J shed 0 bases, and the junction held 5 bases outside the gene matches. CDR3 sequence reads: CASSLGTGNPTNEKLFF. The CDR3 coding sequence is TGCGCCAGCAGCTTGGGGACAGGCAATCCAACTAATGAAAAACTGTTTTTT. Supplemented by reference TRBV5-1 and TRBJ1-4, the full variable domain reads KAGVTQTPRYLIKTRGQQVTLSCSPISGHRSVSWYQQTPGQGLQFLFEYFSETQRNKGNFPGRFSGRQFSNSRSEMNVSTLELGDSALYLCASSLGTGNPTNEKLFFGSGTQLSVL.

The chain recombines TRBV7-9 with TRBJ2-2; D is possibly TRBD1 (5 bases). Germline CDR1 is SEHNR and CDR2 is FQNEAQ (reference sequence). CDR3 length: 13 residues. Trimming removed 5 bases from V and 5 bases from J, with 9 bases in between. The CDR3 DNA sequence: TGTGCCAGCAGCATTACAGGAACCGGGGAGCTGTTTTTT. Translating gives CASSITGTGELFF.

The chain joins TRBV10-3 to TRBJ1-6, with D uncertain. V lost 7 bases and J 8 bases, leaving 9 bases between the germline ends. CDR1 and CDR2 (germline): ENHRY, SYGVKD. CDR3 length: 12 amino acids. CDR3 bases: TGTGCCATCAACATTAGGGATTCACCCCTCCACTTT. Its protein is CAINIRDSPLHF.

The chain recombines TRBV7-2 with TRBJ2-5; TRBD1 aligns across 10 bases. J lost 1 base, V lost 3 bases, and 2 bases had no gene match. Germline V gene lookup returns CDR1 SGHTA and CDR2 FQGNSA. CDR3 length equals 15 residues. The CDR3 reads CASSFDRGLQETQYF. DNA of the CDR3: TGTGCCAGCAGCTTTGACAGGGGGCTCCAAGAGACCCAGTACTTC.

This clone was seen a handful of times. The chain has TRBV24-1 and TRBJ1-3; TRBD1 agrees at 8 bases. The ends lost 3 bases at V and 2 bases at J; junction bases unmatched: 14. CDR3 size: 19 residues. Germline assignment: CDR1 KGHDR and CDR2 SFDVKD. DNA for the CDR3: TGTGCCACCAGTGATACTCAATCGACAGGGGCACATCCTGGAAACACCATATATTTT. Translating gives CATSDTQSTGAHPGNTIYF.

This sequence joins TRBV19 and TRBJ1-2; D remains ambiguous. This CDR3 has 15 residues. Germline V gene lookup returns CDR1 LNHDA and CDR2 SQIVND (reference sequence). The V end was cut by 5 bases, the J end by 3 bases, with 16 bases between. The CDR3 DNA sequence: TGTGCCAGTAGTCCTAGACGGTTTTATGACTATGGCTACACCTTC. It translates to CASSPRRFYDYGYTF.

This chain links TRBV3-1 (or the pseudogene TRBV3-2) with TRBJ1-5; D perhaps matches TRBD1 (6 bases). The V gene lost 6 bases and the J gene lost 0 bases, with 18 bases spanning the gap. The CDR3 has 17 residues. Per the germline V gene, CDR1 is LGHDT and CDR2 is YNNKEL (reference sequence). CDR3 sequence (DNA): TGTGCCAGCAGTCCCTCGGGGGGGGGCTATAGCAATCAGCCCCAGCATTTT. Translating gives CASSPSGGGYSNQPQHF.

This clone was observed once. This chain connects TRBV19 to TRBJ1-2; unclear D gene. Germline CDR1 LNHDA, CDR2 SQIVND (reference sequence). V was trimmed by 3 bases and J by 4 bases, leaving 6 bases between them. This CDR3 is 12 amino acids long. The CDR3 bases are TGTGCCAGTAGTATGGAGCTCTATGGCTACACCTTC. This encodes CASSMELYGYTF.

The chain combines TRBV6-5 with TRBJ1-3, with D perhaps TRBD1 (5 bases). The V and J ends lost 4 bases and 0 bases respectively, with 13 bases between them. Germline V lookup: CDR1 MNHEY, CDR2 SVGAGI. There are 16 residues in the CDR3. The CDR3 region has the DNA TGTGCCAGCAGTTCCGGGACGACCTCCTCTGGAAACACCATATATTTT. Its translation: CASSSGTTSSGNTIYF.